Listed below are T cell receptor beta chains from one sample, sequenced in a study of tumor-infiltrating lymphocytes in localized non-small cell lung cancer. Profiling relied on immunoSEQ multiplex PCR, and the TCRdb table lists in-frame clones only, not all of them. The sample records under 25,000 clones, roughly 63% being singletons. Sequencing was carried out using lung tumor tissue. The source of these receptors is a human donor with non-small cell lung cancer. Each CDR3 is given with its conserved first and last residue. D genes are given only for firm matches. Clone size is stated in some rows and not others, as once, few, many or a class when expanded.

V gene: TRBV9
J gene: TRBJ1-1
D gene: NA
clone size: once
CDR3 protein: CASSPMKGWATEAFF
CDR3 DNA: TGTGCCAGCAGCCCAATGAAAGGGTGGGCCACTGAAGCTTTCTTT

V gene: TRBV7-2
J gene: TRBJ2-1
D gene: NA
clone size: NA
CDR3 protein: CASSLGLAYNEQFF
CDR3 DNA: TGTGCCAGCAGCTTGGGCCTAGCGTACAATGAGCAGTTCTTC

V gene: TRBV2
J gene: TRBJ1-2
D gene: NA
clone size: NA
CDR3 protein: CASRYGRGQDGYTF
CDR3 DNA: TGTGCCAGCAGATATGGGCGGGGGCAAGATGGCTACACCTTC

V gene: TRBV1
J gene: TRBJ1-2
D gene: NA
clone size: NA
CDR3 protein: CTSSQRTGPANYGYTF
CDR3 DNA: TGCACCAGCAGCCAACGTACAGGGCCAGCTAACTATGGCTACACCTTC

V gene: TRBV5-1
J gene: TRBJ2-1
D gene: TRBD2
clone size: NA
CDR3 protein: CASRLTSGRGNEQFF
CDR3 DNA: TGCGCCAGCCGATTGACTAGCGGGAGAGGGAATGAGCAGTTCTTC

V gene: TRBV28
J gene: TRBJ2-7
D gene: NA
clone size: few
CDR3 protein: CASSLWGEQYF
CDR3 DNA: TGTGCCAGCAGCCTATGGGGCGAGCAGTACTTC

V gene: TRBV19
J gene: TRBJ1-1
D gene: NA
clone size: NA
CDR3 protein: CASRSLASMNTEAFF
CDR3 DNA: TGTGCCAGTCGTAGTTTGGCCTCAATGAACACTGAAGCTTTCTTT

V gene: TRBV4-1
J gene: TRBJ2-5
D gene: TRBD1
clone size: few
CDR3 protein: CASSQDGTGGWETQYF
CDR3 DNA: TGCGCCAGCAGCCAAGATGGGACAGGGGGCTGGGAGACCCAGTACTTC

V gene: TRBV4-2
J gene: TRBJ1-3
D gene: TRBD1
clone size: few
CDR3 protein: CASSQDRQGGNTIYF
CDR3 DNA: TGTGCCAGCAGCCAAGATAGACAGGGTGGAAACACCATATATTTT

V gene: TRBV11-1
J gene: TRBJ2-7
D gene: TRBD1
clone size: NA
CDR3 protein: CASSKGTGGSYEQYF
CDR3 DNA: TGTGCCAGCAGCAAGGGGACAGGAGGCTCCTACGAGCAGTACTTC

V gene: TRBV5-6
J gene: TRBJ1-5
D gene: NA
clone size: NA
CDR3 protein: CASSFQGRNQPQHF
CDR3 DNA: TGTGCCAGCAGCTTCCAGGGTAGGAATCAGCCCCAGCATTTT

V gene: TRBV19
J gene: TRBJ1-2
D gene: NA
clone size: NA
CDR3 protein: CASKGPSDYGYTF
CDR3 DNA: TGTGCCAGTAAAGGGCCCAGCGACTATGGCTACACCTTC

V gene: TRBV2
J gene: TRBJ2-7
D gene: NA
clone size: NA
CDR3 protein: CASSTLRGASVEQYF
CDR3 DNA: TGTGCCAGCAGCACGCTTAGGGGAGCTTCGGTCGAGCAGTACTTC